A selection of T cell receptor beta chains follows, all from one sample in a study of blood T cells in healthy people across ages. TCRdb independently ran MiXCR on the 5' RACE reads; one entry per CDR3 protein. Altogether hundreds of thousands of distinct CDR3 sequences are present, roughly 50% being singletons, with the ten largest covering 25% to 35%. The sequencing sample was made of blood. The receptor set was obtained from a woman in her sixties in good health. Both conserved end residues are part of each CDR3. D genes are given only for firm matches. A clone size is listed for some rows: how often the clone was seen (once, few, many), or a class if it is expanded.

CDR3	DNA	D	size	J	V
CASSLLYRDEKLFF	TGTGCCAGCAGCCTTCTCTACAGGGATGAAAAACTGTTTTTT	-	-	TRBJ1-4	TRBV6-5
CSVDDRRGTNEQYF	TGCAGCGTTGACGACAGGAGGGGCACAAATGAGCAGTACTTC	-	many	TRBJ2-5	TRBV29-1
CASSLSEGQPQHF	TGTGCCAGCAGTTTATCGGAAGGGCAGCCCCAGCATTTT	-	-	TRBJ1-5	TRBV12-3/TRBV12-4
CASSLLGAAGANVLTF	TGCGCCAGCAGTCTCCTGGGGGCGGCGGGGGCCAACGTCCTGACTTTC	-	-	TRBJ2-6	TRBV5-1
CASSAGLAGYNEQYF	TGTGCCAGCAGCGCTGGACTAGCGGGATACAATGAGCAGTACTTC	TRBD2	few	TRBJ2-5	TRBV9
CASSPAHRERQYF	TGTGCCAGTAGCCCAGCTCACAGGGAAAGGCAGTACTTC	-	many	TRBJ2-4	TRBV19
CASSLTGVGQPQHF	TGTGCCAGCAGTTTAACAGGGGTGGGTCAGCCCCAGCATTTT	TRBD1	once	TRBJ1-5	TRBV27
CSTGATYEQYF	TGCAGCACAGGGGCCACCTACGAGCAGTACTTC	TRBD1	few	TRBJ2-7	TRBV20-1
CSVAGNSYEQYF	TGCAGCGTTGCAGGGAATTCCTACGAGCAGTACTTC	-	-	TRBJ2-7	TRBV29-1
CAISEGGEYYEQYF	TGTGCCATCAGTGAGGGAGGGGAGTACTACGAGCAGTACTTC	-	few	TRBJ2-7	TRBV10-3
CASSSDRGHNEQFF	TGTGCCAGCTCATCAGACAGGGGGCACAATGAGCAGTTCTTC	TRBD1	-	TRBJ2-1	TRBV18
CASSTYRGRVPYNEQYF	TGTGCCAGCAGTACGTACAGGGGTCGAGTGCCCTACAATGAGCAGTACTTC	TRBD1	-	TRBJ2-7	TRBV27
CASSPRWGGVQETQYF	TGCGCCAGCAGCCCTCGGTGGGGCGGGGTACAAGAGACCCAGTACTTC	-	-	TRBJ2-5	TRBV5-1
CASSQSSQGLYYGYTF	TGTGCCAGCAGCCAATCTTCGCAGGGGCTTTACTATGGCTACACCTTC	-	-	TRBJ1-2	TRBV16
CASSLIQGSGYTF	TGTGCCAGCAGTTTAATCCAGGGCTCCGGCTACACCTTC	-	few	TRBJ1-2	TRBV28
CASSQGVSPTYEQYF	TGTGCCAGCAGCCAAGGAGTATCCCCTACCTACGAGCAGTACTTC	-	few	TRBJ2-7	TRBV14
CATSGARWGEQYF	TGTGCCACCAGCGGAGCAAGGTGGGGCGAGCAGTACTTC	-	-	TRBJ2-7	TRBV15
CASSDLPAGAGEAQYF	TGCGCCAGCAGCGACCTGCCAGCGGGAGCGGGAGAGGCCCAGTACTTC	TRBD2	-	TRBJ2-5	TRBV5-1
CASSFRDRYSYEQYF	TGTGCCAGCAGTTTCCGGGACAGGTATTCCTACGAGCAGTACTTC	TRBD1	-	TRBJ2-7	TRBV6-2/TRBV6-3
CASRLTRGQFF	TGCGCCAGCAGGTTAACGAGAGGGCAGTTCTTC	-	-	TRBJ2-1	TRBV5-1
CSALDGRLWNNEQYF	TGCAGTGCCCTGGACGGCAGGCTATGGAACAATGAGCAGTACTTC	-	-	TRBJ2-5	TRBV20-1
CSAREGSWGETQYF	TGCAGTGCTAGAGAGGGATCGTGGGGAGAGACCCAGTACTTC	-	-	TRBJ2-5	TRBV20-1
CASSSEQRGPLHF	TGTGCCAGCAGCTCCGAACAGAGGGGGCCCCTCCACTTT	-	-	TRBJ1-6	TRBV7-9
CASSAGGATPNEQFF	TGTGCCAGCAGTGCTGGGGGTGCCACTCCCAATGAGCAGTTCTTC	-	-	TRBJ2-1	TRBV25-1
CASSASGSGTQYF	TGTGCCAGCAGCGCTAGTGGGTCTGGTACGCAGTATTTT	-	-	TRBJ2-3	TRBV9
CSASPTGRPDGYTF	TGCAGTGCCAGCCCAACAGGGAGGCCGGATGGCTACACCTTC	-	-	TRBJ1-2	TRBV20-1
CASSQGRNTEAFF	TGTGCCAGCAGCCAAGGGCGGAACACTGAAGCTTTCTTT	-	many	TRBJ1-1	TRBV3-1
CASRRQVNSYEQYF	TGTGCCAGCAGGCGACAGGTAAACTCCTACGAGCAGTACTTC	-	-	TRBJ2-7	TRBV6-5
CSVPAWNTEAFF	TGCAGCGTTCCGGCTTGGAACACTGAAGCTTTCTTT	-	few	TRBJ1-1	TRBV29-1
CASRPTGGKYEQYF	TGTGCCAGCAGGCCAACGGGGGGGAAGTACGAGCAGTACTTC	TRBD2	-	TRBJ2-7	TRBV28
CASSDGQTYNEQFF	TGTGCCAGCAGTGATGGTCAGACCTACAATGAGCAGTTCTTC	-	-	TRBJ2-1	TRBV25-1
CASSSQGGRMGEQYF	TGCGCCAGCAGCTCACAGGGCGGGAGGATGGGCGAGCAGTACTTC	TRBD2	few	TRBJ2-7	TRBV5-1
CASSPFGGLGNEQFF	TGTGCCAGCAGTCCTTTTGGGGGTTTGGGCAATGAGCAGTTCTTC	-	-	TRBJ2-1	TRBV27
CASSPPRGHTTNEKLFF	TGTGCCAGCTCACCACCAAGGGGGCATACGACTAATGAAAAACTGTTTTTT	TRBD1	many	TRBJ1-4	TRBV18
CASSLAETGRYEQYF	TGTGCCAGCAGCTTAGCTGAGACAGGACGCTACGAGCAGTACTTC	-	-	TRBJ2-7	TRBV7-9
CASSLLAGGWGDEQYF	TGTGCCAGCAGTTTACTAGCGGGAGGGTGGGGGGATGAGCAGTACTTC	TRBD2	-	TRBJ2-7	TRBV28
CSARALTSGSLYEQYF	TGCAGTGCTAGGGCCCTGACTAGCGGGAGCCTGTACGAGCAGTACTTC	TRBD2	few	TRBJ2-7	TRBV20-1
CASSYGVPSSGANVLTF	TGTGCCAGCAGTTACGGGGTTCCTAGCTCTGGGGCCAACGTCCTGACTTTC	-	-	TRBJ2-6	TRBV6-6
CASSLDLASYEQYF	TGCGCCAGCAGCTTGGACCTAGCGTCCTACGAGCAGTACTTC	-	-	TRBJ2-7	TRBV5-1
CASRRTSDSYEQYF	TGTGCCAGCAGGCGGACTAGCGACTCCTACGAGCAGTACTTC	TRBD2	few	TRBJ2-7	TRBV7-9
CASSSTGTGPNIQYF	TGTGCCAGCAGTTCCACCGGGACAGGGCCGAACATTCAGTACTTC	TRBD1	-	TRBJ2-4	TRBV28
CSVVEIFATEAFF	TGCAGCGTTGTCGAGATCTTCGCAACTGAAGCTTTCTTT	-	-	TRBJ1-1	TRBV29-1
CASSPMSGRRSPLRF	TGTGCCAGCAGCCCGATGTCCGGGCGACGTTCACCCCTCCGCTTT	-	-	TRBJ1-6	TRBV2